This T cell receptor beta chain was captured in a study of T cell responses to AZD1222 COVID-19 vaccine. Sequenced by immunoSEQ multiplex PCR; TCRdb stores in-frame clones only, minus some. The table shows about 60,000 clones, with about 90% occurring only once. The CDR3 covers 13 residues. Per the germline V gene, CDR1 is SSHAT and CDR2 is FNYEAQ (reference sequence). About this clone itself: The junction departs from the called germline gene at one end, perhaps through a read error.

This chain joins TRBV7-7 and TRBJ2-7; possibly TRBD1 for D (6 bases). Material: peripheral blood, obtained 28 days after the second dose of the MenACWY control vaccine. This receptor was obtained from an adult who received the MenACWY meningococcal vaccine as a control. CDR3 residues: CASSRDTSYEQYF. Here the CDR3 DNA reads TGTGCTAGCAGCCGGGACACTTCCTACGAGCAGTACTTC.